Following are 17 T cell receptor beta chains from one sample sequenced in a study of glioma-infiltrating T cells. The iRepertoire nested amplicon-rescue multiplex PCR amplified TCR alpha and beta CDR3s from RNA. TCRdb re-called the multiplex PCR reads with MiXCR, one entry per CDR3 protein. Of about 180,000 distinct CDR3 sequences in the sample, under 55% are singletons; the top ten hold 5% to 5.5%. The specimen was glioma tissue, nonneoplastic brain tissue, or PBMCs (not recorded which). The receptors shown here come from a human donor with low-grade glioma or glioblastoma, undergoing nonglioma brain surgery, or in good health (not recorded which).

This clonotype was found a few times. The gene calls are TRBV7-2 and TRBJ2-6; D gene ambiguous. The CDR3 is 15 residues long. The ends were cut back, 5 bases at V and 2 bases at J, with 10 bases in the middle. The germline CDR1 and CDR2 sequences are SGHTA and FQGNSA. DNA of the CDR3: TGTGCCAGCAGCACTCCCCCGGCTGGGGCCAACGTCCTGACTTTC. The encoded protein is CASSTPPAGANVLTF.

Turning to this clonotype: An end of the junction differs from the germline gene, which may be a read error. This chain connects TRBV27 to TRBJ1-5; D unclear. This CDR3 is 14 amino acids long. CDR1 is MNHEY, CDR2 SMNVEV, per germline (reference sequence). The CDR3 reads CASSLFSGNQTQNF. For the CDR3, the DNA is TGTGCCAGCAGTTTATTCTCGGGGAATCAGACCCAGAATTTT.

A note on this clonotype: A much larger clone differs from this one at a single base, so this may be a read error. V usage is TRBV28 and J usage is TRBJ2-5; 8 nucleotides agree with TRBD1. The germline V gene encodes CDR1 MDHEN and CDR2 SYDVKM. Trimming took 1 base from V and 0 from J; bases not matched to a gene: 4. The CDR3 runs to 16 residues. The CDR3 region is CASSLSGQGNQETQYF. The CDR3 DNA reads TGTGCCAGCAGTTTATCCGGACAGGGTAACCAAGAGACCCAGTACTTC.

In the case of this clonotype: Because it lacks the conserved phenylalanine or tryptophan at the end, this CDR3 is likely a read error. The chain links TRBV27 to TRBJ2-1; 7 bases line up with TRBD2. Trimming removed 5 bases from V and 4 bases from J; junction bases left unmatched: 8. The CDR3 loop spans 15 amino acids. Per the germline V gene, CDR1 is MNHEY and CDR2 is SMNVEV (reference sequence). In DNA form, the CDR3 reads TGTGCCAGCAGTCCTGAGCGGGACTCATACAATGAGCAGTTCATC. Translating it yields CASSPERDSYNEQFI.

Remarks on this clonotype: A much larger clone lies one base from this, so it may be a read error. The chain recombines TRBV3-1 with TRBJ1-3; 7 bases agree with TRBD1. The germline V gene encodes CDR1 LGHDT and CDR2 YNNKEL (reference sequence). The CDR3 covers 14 residues. The CDR3: CASSKDRAGNTIYF. CDR3 bases: TGTGCCAGCAGCAAAGACAGGGCTGGAAACACCATATATTTT. Complete variable domain (other parts from reference TRBV3-1 and TRBJ1-3): DTAVSQTPKYLVTQMGNDKSIKCEQNLGHDTMYWYKQDSKKFLKIMFSYNNKELIINETVPNRFSPKSPDKAHLNLHINSLELGDSAVYFCASSKDRAGNTIYFGEGSWLTVV.

The rearrangement joins TRBV7-6 to TRBJ2-3; TRBD1 aligns across 9 bases. Trimming removed 6 bases from V and 0 bases from J; junction bases left unmatched: 4. From germline, CDR1 is SGHVS and CDR2 FNYEAQ. The CDR3 covers 15 residues. The CDR3 is CASSSTGGSTDTQYF. DNA for the CDR3: TGTGCCAGCAGTTCCACAGGGGGCAGCACAGATACGCAGTATTTT.

The sample holds a few counts of this clonotype. V gene TRBV14 combines with J gene TRBJ2-5, with 9 bases fitting TRBD1. The J segment lost 5 bases and the V segment lost 4 bases, leaving 11 bases of the junction unmatched. CDR1 and CDR2 from the germline V gene are SGHDN and FVKESK. The CDR3 spans 16 residues. The CDR3 reads CASSRISTGGRETQYF. In DNA, the CDR3 is TGTGCCAGCAGCCGGATTAGCACAGGGGGCCGCGAGACCCAGTACTTC.

In this sample, this clonotype turned up a few times. This chain connects TRBV28 to TRBJ2-1, with 7 bases matching TRBD2. Germline loops: CDR1 MDHEN, CDR2 SYDVKM. The junction had 14 bases not matched to a gene; V was cut back by 1 base and J by 8 bases. The CDR3 has 17 amino acids. The chain's CDR3 is CASSLSSGTIGIDEQFF. The CDR3 DNA follows: TGTGCCAGCAGTTTATCTTCCGGGACTATCGGGATAGATGAGCAGTTCTTC.

This clonotype has a count of ten or more. The chain links TRBV28 to TRBJ1-1, with no clear D. Germline CDR1 and CDR2: MDHEN and SYDVKM. The germline V and J ends were trimmed by 8 bases and 4 bases, with 17 bases remaining between them. This CDR3 contains 14 residues. The CDR3 reads CASRTPEWVTEAFF. Here the CDR3 DNA reads TGTGCCAGCCGTACACCCGAATGGGTCACTGAAGCTTTCTTT.

This clonotype came up many times. V is TRBV2 and J is TRBJ1-1, with D hard to call. With 7 bases removed from V and 2 bases from J, the gap between germline ends came to 11 bases. Germline V gives CDR1 SNHLY, CDR2 FYNNEI. There are 13 residues in the CDR3. The CDR3 DNA reads TGTGCCAGCACCCTTGGACCTAACACTGAAGCTTTCTTT. As protein: CASTLGPNTEAFF.

As to this clonotype: A much bigger clone sits one base away, suggesting this may be a read error. The chain recombines TRBV28 with TRBJ2-1; 7 bases fit TRBD2. Germline V gene data show CDR1 as MDHEN and CDR2 as SYDVKM. This CDR3 comprises 15 residues. The CDR3 sequence: CACSPPRGSFDEQFF. In DNA, the CDR3 is TGTGCCTGCAGCCCCCCCCGCGGGAGCTTCGATGAGCAGTTCTTC. The entire variable domain, with the rest obtained from reference TRBV28 and TRBJ2-1, is as follows: DVKVTQSSRYLVKRTGEKVFLECVQDMDHENMFWYRQDPGLGLRLIYFSYDVKMKEKGDIPEGYSVSREKKERFSLILESASTNQTSMYLCACSPPRGSFDEQFFGPGTRLTVL.

The V call is TRBV12-3 or TRBV12-4, the J call TRBJ1-1; the D is unclear. The CDR3 runs to 15 residues. Trimming took off 0 bases at V and 1 base at J, with 9 bases between the two ends. The CDR3 here is CASSLALTGNTEAFF. CDR3 DNA sequence: TGTGCCAGCAGTTTAGCCCTGACGGGGAACACTGAAGCTTTCTTT.

This clonotype showed up just a few times. The chain links TRBV20-1 to TRBJ2-6, with D maybe TRBD1 (6 bases). The CDR3 length is 17 residues. V dropped 4 bases and J dropped 2 bases, with 18 bases sitting between them. Germline values: CDR1 DFQATT, CDR2 SNEGSKA (reference sequence). The CDR3 DNA is TGCAGTGCTACTCCCGGGACACGTCGGACTGGGGCCAACGTCCTGACTTTC. Translating it yields CSATPGTRRTGANVLTF.

This clonotype appeared once. The V gene is TRBV12-3 or TRBV12-4, the J gene TRBJ1-2; D gene ambiguous. V lost 3 bases to trimming and J lost 3 bases, with 11 bases between them. The CDR3 contains 14 residues. CDR3 nucleotide sequence: TGTGCCAGCAGTTTTAGTCTCCGGGACTATGGCTACACCTTC. This encodes CASSFSLRDYGYTF.

This clonotype was observed a single time. The V and J genes are TRBV3-1 and TRBJ2-1; perhaps TRBD1 as D (5 bases). The CDR3 is 13 residues long. V dropped 4 bases and J dropped 9 bases, with 13 bases sitting between them. The germline V gene encodes CDR1 LGHDT and CDR2 YNNKEL (reference sequence). The CDR3 sequence: CASSRKGVFEQFF. CDR3 nucleotide sequence: TGTGCCAGCAGCCGGAAAGGGGTCTTTGAGCAGTTCTTC.

A word on this clonotype: A much larger clone lies one base from this, so it may be a read error. The chain couples TRBV4-2 to TRBJ2-3; D is undetermined. The germline V gene has CDR1 LGHNA and CDR2 YNFKEQ. The V and J ends lost 4 bases and 6 bases respectively, with 14 bases between them. There are 14 residues in the CDR3. Here the CDR3 DNA reads TGTGCCAGCAGCCGAGACACCCGGTCTGATACGCAGTATTTT. This translates into CASSRDTRSDTQYF.

Notes on this clonotype: At one end, the junction sequence differs from germline, possibly due to a read error. The rearrangement joins TRBV27 to TRBJ2-5; D gene ambiguous. The CDR3 length is 14 residues. Germline values: CDR1 MNHEY, CDR2 SMNVEV (reference sequence). The CDR3 region is CSSRTCLLAETQYF. The CDR3 DNA reads TGTTCCAGCAGGACGTGTCTGCTGGCAGAGACCCAGTACTTC.